Described below is a single T cell receptor beta chain sequence and its context. Antigen specificity is unknown. This specimen belongs to a study of CD4 T cells in relation to SARS-CoV-2 and coronaviruses. Study at large: PBMCs were cultured with antigen for around nine days before TCR beta sequencing. Negative control cultures got HIV-1 Nef peptides or no peptide.

CD4+ T cells from unexposed donors were obtained before the COVID-19 pandemic (2011-2018). After approximately 10 days of culture, CD4+ T cells were isolated. V was clipped by 1 base and J by 3 bases, with 7 bases between them. Germline V gene data show CDR1 as MGHRA and CDR2 as YSYEKL. The CDR3 is made up of 14 amino acids. Sequenced by immunoSEQ multiplex PCR; TCRdb stores in-frame clones only, minus some. The top ten hold 15% to 20% of the sample, which has 20,000 or so clones, roughly 73% seen once. This receptor was taken from a human donor in good health. The V call is TRBV4-1, the J call TRBJ1-5; TRBD1 is a possible D gene (5 bases). Sequenced sample: CD4+ T cells from PBMCs, cultured in vitro. DNA for the CDR3: TGCGCCAGCAGCCAAGGGACACTCAATCAGCCCCAGCATTTT. Its translation is CASSQGTLNQPQHF.